One and the same sample provided the 9 T cell receptor beta chains below, sequenced in a study of OX40 agonist ivuxolimab in advanced cancers. Receptor libraries were prepared by the immunoSEQ multiplex PCR assay. Drawn from immuneACCESS, this table holds only the in-frame rearrangements with V and J called that TCRdb kept. Clones are partly lost; checked studies trace under half to an unresolved V gene and leave the rest unexplained. Across this sample there are nearly 65,000 clones, with approximately 90% seen only once. In total, the top ten clones hold less than 5% of the sample. Sequenced material: CD4+ or CD8+ T cells sorted from blood, taken in a trial of the OX40 agonist ivuxolimab. The receptors here all came from an adult with an advanced solid tumor such as melanoma, head and neck, liver or kidney cancer.

This chain connects TRBV9 to TRBJ1-3, with D perhaps TRBD1 (5 bases). The CDR3 runs 16 residues. V was shortened by 3 bases and J by 3 bases, with 16 bases between the two germline ends. The germline V gene has CDR1 SGDLS and CDR2 YYNGEE. The CDR3 here is CASSAARGFLGNTIYF. CDR3 in DNA: TGTGCCAGCAGCGCCGCCCGGGGCTTCCTTGGAAACACCATATATTTT.

This sequence joins TRBV4-1 and TRBJ1-5; possible D gene TRBD1, 6 bases. Germline V gene lookup returns CDR1 MGHRA and CDR2 YSYEKL. V was shortened by 1 base and J by 5 bases, with 15 bases between the two germline ends. The CDR3 has 16 residues. The CDR3 DNA reads as TGCGCCAGCAGCCAAGGGGGATTTGGGGGCGATCAGCCCCAGCATTTT. This gives the protein CASSQGGFGGDQPQHF.

The count of this clone is one. This chain joins TRBV5-4 and TRBJ1-1, with D possibly TRBD1 on 5 matching bases. With 3 bases removed from V and 2 bases from J, the gap between germline ends came to 5 bases. This CDR3 comprises 12 residues. Germline CDR1 SGHNT, CDR2 YYREEE (reference sequence). DNA of the CDR3: TGTGCCAGCAGCTGGACAAACACTGAAGCTTTCTTT. Translating it yields CASSWTNTEAFF.

This chain joins TRBV7-9 and TRBJ2-1; D remains ambiguous. Germline loops: CDR1 SEHNR, CDR2 FQNEAQ (reference sequence). V lost 8 bases, J lost 10 bases, and 12 bases lay in between. This CDR3 region has 11 residues. CDR3 bases: TGTGCCAGCCGTCCTGTCTGGGAGCAGTTCTTC. Translation gives CASRPVWEQFF.

This chain connects TRBV6-5 to TRBJ1-2; D gene unclear. V lost 11 bases and J 9 bases, leaving 16 bases between the germline ends. Germline lookup yields CDR1 MNHEY and CDR2 SVGAGI. The CDR3 contains 11 residues. CDR3 protein: CALGEALSYTF. In DNA, the CDR3 is TGTGCCCTTGGGGAGGCCTTAAGCTACACCTTC.

The chain combines TRBV27 with TRBJ2-3; 11 positions match TRBD2. The CDR3 contains 15 residues. Germline V gene data show CDR1 as MNHEY and CDR2 as SMNVEV (reference sequence). The trim removed 2 bases at V and 3 bases at J, leaving 1 base unmatched. CDR3 loop: CASSLTSGRTDTQYF. CDR3 coding DNA: TGTGCCAGCAGTTTAACTAGCGGGAGAACAGATACGCAGTATTTT.

On this clone: Mismatch with germline at one junction end may stem from a read error. The gene calls are TRBV7-7 and TRBJ2-1, with 8 nucleotides matching TRBD2. This CDR3 is 15 amino acids long. Germline assignment: CDR1 SSHAT and CDR2 FNYEAQ (reference sequence). CDR3 region: CASSLSGTAFNEQFF. Written as DNA, the CDR3 is TGTGCTAGCAGCCTTAGCGGGACCGCCTTCAATGAGCAGTTCTTC. The full variable domain, its missing parts supplied by reference TRBV7-7 and TRBJ2-1, is GAGVSQSPRYKVTKRGQDVTLRCDPISSHATLYWYQQALGQGPEFLTYFNYEAQPDKSGLPSDRFSAERPEGSISTLTIQRTEQRDSAMYRCASSLSGTAFNEQFFGPGTRLTVL.

The V call is TRBV4-3, the J call TRBJ2-5; a weak D match, TRBD1 (7 bases). Matching the DNA end better, TRBJ2-7 makes the J call doubtful. This CDR3 has 13 residues. CDR1 is LGHNA, CDR2 YSLEER, per germline. DNA for the CDR3: TGCGCCAGCAGCCAAGCAGGGGGGCGCGAGCAGTACTTC. This translates into CASSQAGGREQYF.

The gene calls are TRBV27 and TRBJ1-2; D might be TRBD1 (6 bases). Germline values: CDR1 MNHEY, CDR2 SMNVEV (reference sequence). This CDR3 is 15 amino acids long. Trimming left V 5 bases short and J 6 bases short, with 19 bases between. In DNA, the CDR3 is TGTGCCAGCAGTCCAACCGGGGGCAGGGCAGATGGCTACACCTTC. It encodes CASSPTGGRADGYTF.